This T cell receptor (beta chain) was recovered during a study of shared clonotypes between healthy human individuals. As processed by the authors: ImmunoSEQ gave junction-only sequences without quality scores, so filtering differed. The data were produced by immunoSEQ multiplex PCR, yet TCRdb's version contains in-frame clones alone and is incomplete. From that table come the V and J calls and clone size; the DNA was used to work out D and trimming. The table shows 850,000 to 1,200,000 clones, with 70% to 80% occurring only once. The junction had 8 bases not matched to a gene; V was cut back by 4 bases and J by 10 bases. The germline CDR1 and CDR2 sequences are SGHRS and YFSETQ. The CDR3 is 15 residues long. The study's findings and limits: The sharing of approximately 4.6% of naive CD4 clonotypes was seen across a few donors.

This clone appeared a single time. Antigen unknown. Sequencing was performed on memory CD4+ T cells sorted from blood. Documented subset: CD45RA-negative fraction. The V call is TRBV5-1, the J call TRBJ1-6; 10 nucleotides line up with TRBD1. This TCR came from a man aged 18 to 30 in good health. CDR3 nucleotide sequence: TGCGCCAGCAGCGGTGGGGGACAGGGGTTATCACCCCTCCACTTT. It yields the protein CASSGGGQGLSPLHF.